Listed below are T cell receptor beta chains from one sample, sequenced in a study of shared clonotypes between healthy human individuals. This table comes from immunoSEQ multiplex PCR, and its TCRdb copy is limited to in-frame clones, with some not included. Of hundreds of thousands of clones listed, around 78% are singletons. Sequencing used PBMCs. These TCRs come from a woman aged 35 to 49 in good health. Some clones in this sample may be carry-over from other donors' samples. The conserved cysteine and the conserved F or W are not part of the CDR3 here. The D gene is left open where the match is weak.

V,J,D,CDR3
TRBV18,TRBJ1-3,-,ASSPEGGSMGNTIY
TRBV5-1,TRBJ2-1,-,ASSLDGSLYNEQF
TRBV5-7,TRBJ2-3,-,ASSRFCGHPDTQY
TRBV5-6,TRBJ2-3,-,ASSLAGARADTQY
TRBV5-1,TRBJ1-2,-,ASSFGQTYGYT
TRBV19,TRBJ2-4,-,ASSIDSMRALFQY
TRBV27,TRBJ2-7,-,ASSLGRGGAYEQY
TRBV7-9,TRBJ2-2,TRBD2,ASSLALTGLDTGELF
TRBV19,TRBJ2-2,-,AGQDINTGELF
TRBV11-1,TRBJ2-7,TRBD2,ASSSRTSGDYEQY
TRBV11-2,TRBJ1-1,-,ASSPGYTEAF
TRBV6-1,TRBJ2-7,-,ATGTPPGEQY
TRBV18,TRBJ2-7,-,ASSPPGGGIYEQY
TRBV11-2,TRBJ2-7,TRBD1,ASSLIDRGVYEQY
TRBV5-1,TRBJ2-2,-,ASSFSGNTGELF
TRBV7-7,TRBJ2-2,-,ASSPSLNTGELF
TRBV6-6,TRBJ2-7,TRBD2,ATGTGTSGNYEQY